One and the same sample provided the 14 T cell receptor beta chains below, sequenced in a study of control samples from healthy donors and cancer patients. Sequenced by immunoSEQ multiplex PCR; TCRdb stores in-frame clones only, minus some. Of some 20,000 clones in the sample, approximately 78% were seen once. The sequencing sample was made of PBMCs. The source is a man older than 75 with head and neck cancer.

The V and J genes are TRBV9 and TRBJ1-1; 10 bases align to TRBD1. V shed 0 bases, J shed 2 bases, and the junction held 10 bases outside the gene matches. CDR1 SGDLS and CDR2 YYNGEE come from the germline V gene. This CDR3 spans 18 amino acids. DNA of the CDR3: TGTGCCAGCAGCGTAGCCCCCGACCGGGACAGGGGCAACACTGAAGCTTTCTTT. Its translation: CASSVAPDRDRGNTEAFF.

There are a few counts of this clone. CDR3 DNA: TGTGCCATCTCGAGAGAGGCAGGCTCTGGAAACACCATATATTTT. Amino acids: CAISREAGSGNTIYF. The chain joins TRBV19 to TRBJ1-3, with D uncertain. CDR1 and CDR2 from the germline V gene are LNHDA and SQIVND (reference sequence). The CDR3 is 15 amino acids. V lost 10 bases, J lost 0 bases, and 16 bases lay in between.

The chain carries TRBV9 and TRBJ2-5; D is uncertain. Germline CDR1 is SGDLS and CDR2 is YYNGEE. CDR3 length: 15 amino acids. Deletions cut 0 bases from V and 2 bases from J, with 11 bases between. This CDR3 reads CASSVVSSRQETQYF. The CDR3 nucleotides read TGTGCCAGCAGCGTAGTGTCCTCTCGTCAAGAGACCCAGTACTTC.

This clone was counted a single time. This sequence joins TRBV9 and TRBJ2-1; 7 nucleotides match TRBD1. V shed 0 bases and J 6 bases; nucleotides not matched to a gene: 9. CDR1 is SGDLS, CDR2 YYNGEE, per germline. This CDR3 has 16 amino acids. The DNA of the CDR3 is TGTGCCAGCAGCGTAGCTTCACAGGGGCTATTCAATGAGCAGTTCTTC. The encoded protein is CASSVASQGLFNEQFF.

The chain is built from TRBV19 and TRBJ2-7; TRBD1 matches 11 bases. The germline gives CDR1 LNHDA, CDR2 SQIVND (reference sequence). This CDR3 is built from 17 residues. The ends lost 4 bases at V and 3 bases at J; junction bases unmatched: 11. The CDR3 loop is CASSRTPGQGVIYEQYF. Here the CDR3 DNA reads TGTGCCAGTAGTAGAACACCGGGACAGGGGGTAATCTACGAGCAGTACTTC.

This clone came up a few times. V is TRBV2 and J is TRBJ2-5; D might be TRBD2 (7 bases). This CDR3 has 15 amino acids. Germline V gene data show CDR1 as SNHLY and CDR2 as FYNNEI. Trimming stripped 7 bases from V and 1 base from J, with 16 bases between. This CDR3 is CASKTGGNTQETQYF. CDR3 nucleotide sequence: TGTGCCAGCAAGACGGGGGGCAACACCCAAGAGACCCAGTACTTC.

The V and J genes are TRBV5-8 and TRBJ2-3; the D gene could be TRBD1 or TRBD2 (6 bases each). The germline V gene encodes CDR1 SGHTS and CDR2 YDEGEE. Trimming stripped 4 bases from V and 2 bases from J, with 14 bases between. There are 15 residues in the CDR3. CDR3 residues: CASSARGEITDTQYF. The CDR3 DNA reads TGTGCCAGCAGCGCTAGGGGGGAGATCACAGATACGCAGTATTTT.

V usage is TRBV3-1 (or the pseudogene TRBV3-2) and J usage is TRBJ1-1; a possible D gene is TRBD1 (5 bases). Between the trimmed V and J ends, which lost 2 bases and 7 bases, there was a span of 11 bases. This CDR3 comprises 13 residues. CDR1 is LGHDT and CDR2 is YNNKEL in the germline V gene (reference sequence). The CDR3 sequence: CASSQFRQIEAFF. Here the CDR3 DNA reads TGTGCCAGCAGCCAATTTCGACAGATTGAAGCTTTCTTT.

This sequence joins TRBV10-3 and TRBJ1-6; D remains unclear. The germline CDR1 and CDR2 sequences are ENHRY and SYGVKD. V was trimmed by 7 bases and J by 7 bases, leaving 11 bases between them. This CDR3 region has 13 residues. The CDR3 coding sequence is TGTGCCATCACCGCCGACGGGAATTCACCCCTCCACTTT. Amino acid sequence: CAITADGNSPLHF.

The V gene is TRBV5-6, the J gene TRBJ2-1, with TRBD2 identical over 8 bases. The J segment lost 9 bases and the V segment lost 4 bases, leaving 6 bases of the junction unmatched. Looked up from germline, CDR1 is SGHDT and CDR2 is YYEEEE. This CDR3 has 13 residues. CDR3 sequence (DNA): TGTGCCAGCAGCGGCGGGACTAGTGCTGAGCAGTTCTTC. Translated, it gives CASSGGTSAEQFF.

The rearrangement joins TRBV7-8 to TRBJ2-2; 8 bases align to TRBD1. CDR1 SGHVS and CDR2 FQNEAQ come from the germline V gene. The CDR3 has 18 amino acids. The J segment lost 7 bases and the V segment lost 5 bases, leaving 18 bases of the junction unmatched. CDR3 region: CASSGDGQGTWGYGELFF. CDR3 in DNA: TGTGCCAGCAGCGGGGACGGACAGGGCACATGGGGTTACGGGGAGCTGTTTTTT.

The gene calls are TRBV29-1 and TRBJ2-5; 8 nucleotides line up with TRBD1. V dropped 7 bases and J dropped 1; count of bases not matched to a gene: 8. Germline CDR1 is SQVTM and CDR2 is ANQGSEA. The CDR3 extends over 14 amino acids. The chain's CDR3 is CSARTGSLQETQYF. The CDR3 nucleotides read TGCAGCGCCCGGACAGGGAGCCTCCAAGAGACCCAGTACTTC.

The J gene is TRBJ2-1, the V gene TRBV18; D call uncertain. The germline V gene encodes CDR1 KGHSH and CDR2 LQKENI. The CDR3 length is 14 residues. V was trimmed by 2 bases and J by 1 base, leaving 6 bases between them. CDR3 bases: TGTGCCAGCTCACCAACGATATCCTACAATGAGCAGTTCTTC. Its translation: CASSPTISYNEQFF.

This chain links TRBV11-2 with TRBJ1-3; weak D call: TRBD1 (6 bases). Looked up from germline, CDR1 is SGHAT and CDR2 is FQNNGV. V lost 2 bases, J lost 1 base, and 12 bases lay in between. This CDR3 is 16 amino acids long. DNA for the CDR3: TGTGCCAGCAGCTTAAGCTACAGGGTTTCTGGAAACACCATATATTTT. Residues: CASSLSYRVSGNTIYF.